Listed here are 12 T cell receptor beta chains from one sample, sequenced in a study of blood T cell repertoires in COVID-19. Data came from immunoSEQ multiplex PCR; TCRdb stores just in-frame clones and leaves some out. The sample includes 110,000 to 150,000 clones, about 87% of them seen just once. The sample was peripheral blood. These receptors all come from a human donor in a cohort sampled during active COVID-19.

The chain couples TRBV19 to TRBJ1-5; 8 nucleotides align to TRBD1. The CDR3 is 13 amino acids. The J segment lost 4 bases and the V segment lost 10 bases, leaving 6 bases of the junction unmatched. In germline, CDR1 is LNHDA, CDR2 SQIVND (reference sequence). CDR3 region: CATADRVNQPQHF. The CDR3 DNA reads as TGTGCCACCGCGGACAGGGTAAATCAGCCCCAGCATTTT.

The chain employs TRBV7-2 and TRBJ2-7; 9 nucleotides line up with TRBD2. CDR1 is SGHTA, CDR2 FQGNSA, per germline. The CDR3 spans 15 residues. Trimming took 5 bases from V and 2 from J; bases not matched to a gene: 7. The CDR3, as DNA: TGTGCCAGCAGCCAAAATAGCGGGAGAACCTACGAGCAGTACTTC. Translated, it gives CASSQNSGRTYEQYF. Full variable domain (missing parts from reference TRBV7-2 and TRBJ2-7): GAGVSQSPSNKVTEKGKDVELRCDPISGHTALYWYRQSLGQGLEFLIYFQGNSAPDKSGLPSDRFSAERTGGSVSTLTIQRTQQEDSAVYLCASSQNSGRTYEQYFGPGTRLTVT.

CDR3 protein: CASSQDSSRGRSYNEQFF. DNA for the CDR3: TGCGCCAGCAGCCAAGATAGTTCCAGGGGGCGCTCCTACAATGAGCAGTTCTTC. The chain carries TRBV4-1 and TRBJ2-1; 8 bases align to TRBD1. CDR3 size: 18 residues. The J segment lost 0 bases and the V segment lost 0 bases, leaving 7 bases of the junction unmatched. Germline CDR1 MGHRA, CDR2 YSYEKL.

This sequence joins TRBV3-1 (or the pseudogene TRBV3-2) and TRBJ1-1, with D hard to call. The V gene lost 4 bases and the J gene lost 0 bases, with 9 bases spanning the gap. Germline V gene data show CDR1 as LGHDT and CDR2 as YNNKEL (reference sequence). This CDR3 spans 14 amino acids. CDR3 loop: CASSLRTVNTEAFF. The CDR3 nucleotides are TGTGCCAGCAGCCTAAGGACTGTGAACACTGAAGCTTTCTTT.

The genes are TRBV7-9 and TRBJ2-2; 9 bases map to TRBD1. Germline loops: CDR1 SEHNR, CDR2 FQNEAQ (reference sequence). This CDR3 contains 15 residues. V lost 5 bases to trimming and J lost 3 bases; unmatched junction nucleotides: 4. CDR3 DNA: TGTGCCAGCAGCCACGGGACAGGGTACACCGGGGAGCTGTTTTTT. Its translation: CASSHGTGYTGELFF.

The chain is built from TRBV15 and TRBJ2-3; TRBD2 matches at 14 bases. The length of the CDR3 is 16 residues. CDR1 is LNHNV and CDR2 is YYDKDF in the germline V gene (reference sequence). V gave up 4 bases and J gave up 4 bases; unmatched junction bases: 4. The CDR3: CATSTRTSGGPDTQYF. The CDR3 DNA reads TGTGCCACCAGCACCCGGACTAGCGGGGGGCCAGATACGCAGTATTTT.

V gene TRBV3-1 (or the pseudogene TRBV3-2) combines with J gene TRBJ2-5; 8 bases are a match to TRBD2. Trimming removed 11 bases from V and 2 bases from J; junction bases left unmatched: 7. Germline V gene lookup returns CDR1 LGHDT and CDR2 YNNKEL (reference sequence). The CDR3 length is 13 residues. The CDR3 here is CAAGSSGQETQYF. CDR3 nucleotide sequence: TGTGCCGCGGGGTCTAGCGGGCAAGAGACCCAGTACTTC.

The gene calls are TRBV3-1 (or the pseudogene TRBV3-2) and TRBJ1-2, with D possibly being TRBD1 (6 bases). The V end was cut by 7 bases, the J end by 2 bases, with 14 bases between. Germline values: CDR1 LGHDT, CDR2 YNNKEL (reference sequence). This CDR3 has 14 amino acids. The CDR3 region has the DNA TGTGCCAGCACCAAGGGGGGGGCGAACTATGGCTACACCTTC. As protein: CASTKGGANYGYTF.

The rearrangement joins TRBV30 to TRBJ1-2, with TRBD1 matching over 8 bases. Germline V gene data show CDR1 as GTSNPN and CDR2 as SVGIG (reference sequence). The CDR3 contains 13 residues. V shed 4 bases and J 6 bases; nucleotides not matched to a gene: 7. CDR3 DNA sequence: TGTGCCTGGACCAGGGGGCGCGGGGATGGCTACACCTTC. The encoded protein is CAWTRGRGDGYTF.

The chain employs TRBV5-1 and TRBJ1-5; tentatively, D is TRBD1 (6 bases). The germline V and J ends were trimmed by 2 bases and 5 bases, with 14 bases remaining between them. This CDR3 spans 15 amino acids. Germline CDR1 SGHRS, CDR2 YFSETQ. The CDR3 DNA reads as TGCGCCAGCAGCTTCGGGGGGGCGATCGATCAGCCCCAGCATTTT. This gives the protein CASSFGGAIDQPQHF.

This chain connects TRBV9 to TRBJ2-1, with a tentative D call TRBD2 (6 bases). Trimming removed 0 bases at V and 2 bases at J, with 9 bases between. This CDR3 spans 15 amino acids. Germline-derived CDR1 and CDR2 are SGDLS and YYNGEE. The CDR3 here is CASSVDGGPYNEQFF. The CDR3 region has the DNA TGTGCCAGCAGCGTAGACGGGGGTCCCTACAATGAGCAGTTCTTC.

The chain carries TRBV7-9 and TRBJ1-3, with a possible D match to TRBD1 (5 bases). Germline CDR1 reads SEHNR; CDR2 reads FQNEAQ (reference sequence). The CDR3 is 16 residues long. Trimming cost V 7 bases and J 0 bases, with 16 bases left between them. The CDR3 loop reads CASTSLQVPSGNTIYF. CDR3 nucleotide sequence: TGTGCCAGCACCTCTTTACAGGTGCCCTCTGGAAACACCATATATTTT.